The T cell receptor beta chain described here comes from a study of blood T cell repertoires in COVID-19 (dated by TCRdb to 2018 to 2021). With respect to the entire study: Samples covering the acute and convalescent phases of COVID-19 were provided by collaborators in the United States, Italy and Spain. The material from the prospective study consisted of cDNA or gDNA derived from T cells, B-cell-depleted T cells, or PBMCs. Deeply sampled blood TCRbeta repertoires from subjects exposed to, actively infected with, or recovered from COVID-19 were included in the dataset. The repertoires were released in a freely available public database meant as a resource for research on the immune response to SARS-CoV-2. Samples were obtained from the ongoing ImmuneRACE study (first 160 participants) and from about 1,300 subjects provided by 6 global collaborators. A de-identified subject ID, COVID-19 status, age in years and sex were almost always included in the sample metadata. Where available, HLA class I and class II types were taken from metadata supplied by the sample provider and were not determined by assay-based typing.

Whole blood was collected in K2EDTA tubes by collaborating institutions according to the institutions' own protocols. For TCRbeta analysis, collaborators shipped samples in one of three forms: frozen whole blood, isolated PBMCs, or DNA extracted from either of those sample types. The cysteine opens and the phenylalanine closes a CDR3 of 17 amino acids. This entry keeps only the CDR3 DNA: 51 bases, framed from base 1. Via the germline V gene (reference sequence), CDR1 is LNHDA and CDR2 SQIVND. Trimming takes 5 bases off V and 5 bases off J; junction bases not matched to a gene: 16. TCRbeta CDR3 regions were amplified from genomic DNA by means of the immunoSEQ Assay, a bias-controlled multiplex PCR. Concerning the study's data processing: Nucleated cell counts per sample were estimated from amplification of reference gene primers within the assay. To quantify the absolute abundance of each unique TCRbeta CDR3 rearrangement, sequence reads were collapsed and filtered. For each sample, productive Simpson clonality was calculated as the square root of Simpson's diversity index over productive rearrangements. Entries here come from immuneACCESS through TCRdb and include only in-frame sequences with V and J called. Some clones fail to appear in such tables; in the studies checked, an unresolved V gene covers under half of the shortfall, and the cause of the remainder is unknown. The V and J calls and clone size come from that table; D and trimming were worked out from the DNA. The sample table holds 240,000 or so clones, of which 86% were seen once. The ten largest clones represent 9% to 15% of the sample.

This clone was seen more than once but under ten times. Its antigen is not yet known. No much larger clone is present one base from it, and per-base qualities are unavailable. What the authors observed across the whole study: The quantity of clinical and demographic metadata differed by source and by participant and was supplied without curation.

Specimen: peripheral blood. The chain is encoded by TRBV19 joined to TRBJ1-2, and 8 bases in between align with TRBD1. This sequence was found in a man older than 75 with acute or convalescent COVID-19. The encoded CDR3 is CASSHSDRESGRYGYTF. Read as DNA, the sequence is TGTGCCAGTAGTCACTCGGACAGGGAAAGTGGACGGTATGGCTACACCTTC.